A selection of T cell receptor beta chains follows, all from one sample in a study of shared clonotypes between healthy human individuals. Generated by immunoSEQ multiplex PCR, the TCRdb table keeps only in-frame clones and is missing some. The profile shows roughly 1,500,000 clones, approximately 98.5% of them singletons. Sequencing was carried out using naive CD4+ T cells sorted from blood. These receptors came from a man younger than 45 in good health. The CDR3 runs from the conserved cysteine through the conserved F or W. A D gene is named only where the DNA matches it firmly. Size tells how often a clone was seen (once, few, many) or the class of an expanded clone, and some rows leave it out.

j_call d_call v_call clone_size cdr3_aa cdr3_nt
TRBJ2-5 NA TRBV7-9 NA CATQTPPRGMMETQYF TGTGCCACTCAAACCCCGCCTAGAGGGATGATGGAGACCCAGTACTTC
TRBJ2-7 TRBD2 TRBV27 NA CASSPFGLAGAHAYEQYF TGTGCCAGCAGTCCCTTTGGACTAGCGGGAGCCCATGCCTACGAGCAGTACTTC
TRBJ2-7 TRBD1 TRBV5-4 NA CASSLGSLRTGGSYEQYF TGTGCCAGCAGCTTGGGAAGCCTCCGGACAGGGGGTTCCTACGAGCAGTACTTC
TRBJ2-7 TRBD2 TRBV9 NA CASSALPGLAYEQYF TGTGCCAGCAGCGCACTACCGGGACTAGCGTACGAGCAGTACTTC
TRBJ1-5 TRBD1 TRBV28 NA CASSFRTGKGQPQHF TGTGCCAGCAGTTTCCGGACAGGGAAAGGTCAGCCCCAGCATTTT
TRBJ1-1 NA TRBV5-4 NA CASSLVGHEAFF TGTGCCAGCAGCTTGGTAGGCCATGAAGCTTTCTTT
TRBJ2-7 NA TRBV2 NA CASSEKVLDYEQYF TGTGCCAGCAGTGAAAAGGTCCTTGACTACGAGCAGTACTTC
TRBJ2-1 NA TRBV5-8 NA CASSLWGRDSLNEQFF TGTGCCAGCAGCTTGTGGGGCCGGGACTCCCTCAATGAGCAGTTCTTC
TRBJ2-3 NA TRBV11-2 NA CASSPKGQFTDTQYF TGTGCCAGCAGCCCCAAGGGACAATTCACAGATACGCAGTATTTT
TRBJ1-5 NA TRBV5-6 NA CASSFNIDDQPQHF TGTGCCAGCAGCTTTAATATAGATGATCAGCCCCAGCATTTT
TRBJ2-7 NA TRBV4-1 NA CASSQGETAEQYF TGCGCCAGCAGCCAAGGGGAGACTGCTGAGCAGTACTTC
TRBJ1-2 TRBD1 TRBV9 NA CASSLDRAHYGYTF TGTGCCAGCAGCTTGGACAGGGCCCACTATGGCTACACCTTC
TRBJ2-7 NA TRBV5-6 NA CASSFTGYEQYF TGTGCCAGCAGCTTTACGGGATACGAGCAGTACTTC
TRBJ1-2 TRBD1 TRBV27 NA CASSLSGDRSFYGYTF TGTGCCAGCAGTTTATCAGGGGACAGATCCTTCTATGGCTACACCTTC
TRBJ2-1 NA TRBV5-1 NA CASSLGPSYNEQFF TGCGCCAGCAGCTTGGGACCAAGCTACAATGAGCAGTTCTTC
TRBJ2-1 NA TRBV9 NA CASSVEAGRRREQFF TGTGCCAGCAGCGTAGAGGCGGGTCGGCGAAGAGAGCAGTTCTTC
TRBJ2-7 TRBD2 TRBV5-1 NA CASSLVASGGSSYEQYF TGCGCCAGCAGCTTGGTCGCTAGCGGAGGGAGCTCCTACGAGCAGTACTTC
TRBJ2-1 NA TRBV5-4 NA CASSRGRDRFSSYNEQFF TGTGCCAGCAGCCGCGGGAGGGACAGGTTTAGCTCCTACAATGAGCAGTTCTTC
TRBJ1-3 NA TRBV19 NA CASTQVAAGTSGNTIYF TGTGCCAGTACCCAAGTGGCCGCCGGGACCTCTGGAAACACCATATATTTT
TRBJ2-3 NA TRBV20-1 NA CSGGRTDTQYF TGCAGTGGGGGACGCACAGATACGCAGTATTTT
TRBJ2-1 NA TRBV7-9 NA CASSLVVYHNEQFF TGTGCCAGCAGCTTAGTTGTGTATCACAATGAGCAGTTCTTC
TRBJ2-1 NA TRBV5-1 NA CASSLVAQPYNEQFF TGCGCCAGCAGCTTGGTTGCGCAACCCTACAATGAGCAGTTCTTC
TRBJ2-1 TRBD2 TRBV19 once CASSITSGRNNEQFF TGTGCCAGTAGTATTACTAGCGGAAGAAACAATGAGCAGTTCTTC
TRBJ1-1 NA TRBV5-4 NA CASSVVRLFYTEAFF TGTGCCAGCAGCGTCGTACGGTTATTCTACACTGAAGCTTTCTTT
TRBJ2-7 TRBD1 TRBV11-2 once CASSLGQGAYEQYF TGTGCCAGCAGCTTGGGACAGGGAGCCTACGAGCAGTACTTC
TRBJ2-7 NA TRBV28 NA CASSSTTGTPYEQYF TGTGCCAGCAGTTCCACCACCGGGACTCCCTACGAGCAGTACTTC
TRBJ2-3 NA TRBV29-1 NA CSIGAGADTQYF TGCAGCATCGGGGCGGGCGCTGATACGCAGTATTTT
TRBJ2-1 TRBD1 TRBV28 NA CASSLRPGGEQFF TGTGCCAGCAGTTTACGTCCAGGGGGCGAGCAGTTCTTC
TRBJ2-6 TRBD2 TRBV27 NA CASSFTSGRTASGANVLTF TGTGCCAGCAGTTTCACTAGCGGGCGAACCGCCTCTGGGGCCAACGTCCTGACTTTC
TRBJ1-5 NA TRBV28 NA CASSRGNQPQHF TGTGCCAGCAGCCGGGGAAATCAGCCCCAGCATTTT
TRBJ2-5 NA TRBV5-4 NA CASSLGPLGREETQYF TGTGCCAGCAGCTTGGGCCCCCTGGGGAGAGAGGAGACCCAGTACTTC
TRBJ2-7 NA TRBV10-3 NA CAISLRDLGSVVGEQYF TGTGCCATCAGTCTGAGGGACTTGGGATCTGTGGTGGGCGAGCAGTACTTC
TRBJ1-5 TRBD1 TRBV7-2 NA CASSPGQAHQPQHF TGTGCCAGCAGCCCGGGACAGGCCCATCAGCCCCAGCATTTT
TRBJ2-2 NA TRBV11-2 NA CASSQPLGVTGELFF TGTGCCAGCAGCCAACCGCTGGGGGTCACCGGGGAGCTGTTTTTT
TRBJ2-1 NA TRBV7-9 NA CASSLAPAANNEQFF TGTGCCAGCAGCTTAGCTCCCGCGGCCAACAATGAGCAGTTCTTC
TRBJ1-2 NA TRBV2 NA CASSERGTNYGYTF TGTGCCAGCAGTGAACGGGGGACTAACTATGGCTACACCTTC
TRBJ2-7 NA TRBV27 once CASSLSWAISSYEQYF TGTGCCAGCAGTTTAAGTTGGGCAATTAGCTCCTACGAGCAGTACTTC
TRBJ1-1 NA TRBV7-9 NA CASSSQTGNTEAFF TGTGCCAGCAGCTCCCAGACAGGGAACACTGAAGCTTTCTTT
TRBJ2-1 NA TRBV29-1 NA CSVDNRVFGTYNEQFF TGCAGCGTTGATAACAGGGTTTTCGGCACCTACAATGAGCAGTTCTTC
TRBJ2-4 NA TRBV5-4 NA CASSPETMKEPADF TGTGCCAGCAGCCCGGAAACGATGAAAGAGCCCGCGGACTTC
TRBJ2-7 NA TRBV15 once CATSRDPQSWGSYEQYF TGTGCCACCAGCAGAGATCCCCAAAGTTGGGGATCCTACGAGCAGTACTTC
TRBJ2-7 NA TRBV10-1 NA CASGGLGPSEQYF TGCGCCAGCGGAGGGTTGGGGCCTTCCGAGCAGTACTTC
TRBJ1-2 NA TRBV6-5 NA CASSYSGNYGYTF TGTGCCAGCAGTTACTCGGGCAACTATGGCTACACCTTC
TRBJ2-4 TRBD1 TRBV25-1 NA CASRSGGNIQYF TGTGCCAGTCGATCAGGGGGCAACATTCAGTACTTC
TRBJ2-1 NA TRBV5-1 NA CASFTFSPNEQFF TGCGCCAGCTTTACTTTCTCCCCAAATGAGCAGTTCTTC
TRBJ2-5 NA TRBV5-1 NA CASSLDGTGQTQYF TGCGCCAGCAGCTTGGATGGGACGGGGCAGACCCAGTACTTC
TRBJ2-5 TRBD2 TRBV19 NA CASSTTAGGPRFGETQYF TGTGCCAGTAGTACCACAGCGGGAGGGCCCCGGTTTGGGGAGACCCAGTACTTC
TRBJ2-5 NA TRBV28 NA CASSLGGLETQYF TGTGCCAGCAGTTTAGGAGGGCTAGAGACCCAGTACTTC